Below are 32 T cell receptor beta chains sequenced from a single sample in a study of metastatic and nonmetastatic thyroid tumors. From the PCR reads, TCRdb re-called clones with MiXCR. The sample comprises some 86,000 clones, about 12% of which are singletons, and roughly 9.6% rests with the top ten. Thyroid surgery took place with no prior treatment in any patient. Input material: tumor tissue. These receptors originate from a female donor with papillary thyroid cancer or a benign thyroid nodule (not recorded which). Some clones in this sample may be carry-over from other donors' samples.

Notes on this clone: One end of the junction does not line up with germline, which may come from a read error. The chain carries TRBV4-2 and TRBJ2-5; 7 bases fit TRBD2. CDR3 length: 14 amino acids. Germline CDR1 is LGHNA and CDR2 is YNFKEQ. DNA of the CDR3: TGTTCCAGCAGCCAAGATGGGGGGGGAGAGACCCAGTACTTC. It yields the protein CSSSQDGGGETQYF.

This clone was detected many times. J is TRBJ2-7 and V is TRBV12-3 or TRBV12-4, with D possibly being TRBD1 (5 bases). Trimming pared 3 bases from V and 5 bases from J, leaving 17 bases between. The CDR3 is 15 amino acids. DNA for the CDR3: TGTGCCAGCAGTTTCGGTTCCAGGGTAAGCGACGAGCAGTACTTC. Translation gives CASSFGSRVSDEQYF.

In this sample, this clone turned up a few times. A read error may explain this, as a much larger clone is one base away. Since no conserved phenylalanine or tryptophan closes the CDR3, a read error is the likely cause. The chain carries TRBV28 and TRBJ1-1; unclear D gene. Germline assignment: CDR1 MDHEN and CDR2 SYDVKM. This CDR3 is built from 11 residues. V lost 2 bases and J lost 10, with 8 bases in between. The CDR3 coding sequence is TGTGCCAGCAGTTTAGAAGGTATAGCTTTCCTT. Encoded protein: CASSLEGIAFL.

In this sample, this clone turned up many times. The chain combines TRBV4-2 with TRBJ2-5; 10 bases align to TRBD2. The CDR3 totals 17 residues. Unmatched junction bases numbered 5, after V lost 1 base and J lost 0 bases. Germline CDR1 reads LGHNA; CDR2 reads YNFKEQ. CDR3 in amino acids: CASSQVSSGGNQETQYF. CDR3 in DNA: TGTGCCAGCAGCCAAGTTTCTAGCGGGGGAAACCAAGAGACCCAGTACTTC.

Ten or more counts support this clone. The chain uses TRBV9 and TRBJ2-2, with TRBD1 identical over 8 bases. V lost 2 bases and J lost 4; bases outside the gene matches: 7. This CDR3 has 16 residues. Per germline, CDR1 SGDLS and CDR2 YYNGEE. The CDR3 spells CASSVTDRASTGELFF. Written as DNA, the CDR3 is TGTGCCAGCAGCGTGACGGACAGGGCAAGCACCGGGGAGCTGTTTTTT.

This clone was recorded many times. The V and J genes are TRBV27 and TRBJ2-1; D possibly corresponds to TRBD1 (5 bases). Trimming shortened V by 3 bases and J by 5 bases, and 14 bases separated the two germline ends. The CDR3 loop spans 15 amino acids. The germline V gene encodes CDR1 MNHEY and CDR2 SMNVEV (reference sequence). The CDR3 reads CASSFRQGLNNEQFF. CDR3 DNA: TGTGCCAGCAGTTTTAGGCAGGGTCTAAACAATGAGCAGTTCTTC.

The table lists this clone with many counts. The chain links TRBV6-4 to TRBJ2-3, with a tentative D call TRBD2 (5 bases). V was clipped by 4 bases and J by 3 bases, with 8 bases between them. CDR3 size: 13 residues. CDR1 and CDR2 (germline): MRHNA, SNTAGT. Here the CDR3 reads CASSAGMTDTQYF. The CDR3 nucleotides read TGTGCCAGCAGTGCCGGGATGACAGATACGCAGTATTTT.

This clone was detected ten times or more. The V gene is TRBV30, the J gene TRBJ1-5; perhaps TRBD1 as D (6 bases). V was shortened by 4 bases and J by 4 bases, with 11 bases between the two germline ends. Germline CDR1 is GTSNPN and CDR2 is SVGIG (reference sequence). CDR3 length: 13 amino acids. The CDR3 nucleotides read TGTGCCTGGACGAAGGACAGTAATCAGCCCCAGCATTTT. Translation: CAWTKDSNQPQHF. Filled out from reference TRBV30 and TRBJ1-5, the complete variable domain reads SQTIHQWPATLVQPVGSPLSLECTVEGTSNPNLYWYRQAAGRGLQLLFYSVGIGQISSEVPQNLSASRPQDRQFILSSKKLLLSDSGFYLCAWTKDSNQPQHFGDGTRLSIL.

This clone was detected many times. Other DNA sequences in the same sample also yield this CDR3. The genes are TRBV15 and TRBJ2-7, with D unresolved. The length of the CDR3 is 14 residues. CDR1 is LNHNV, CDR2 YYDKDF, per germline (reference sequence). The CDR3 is CEPPEPTSSYEQYF. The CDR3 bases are TGTGAACCCCCCGAACCCACGAGCTCCTACGAGCAGTACTTC.

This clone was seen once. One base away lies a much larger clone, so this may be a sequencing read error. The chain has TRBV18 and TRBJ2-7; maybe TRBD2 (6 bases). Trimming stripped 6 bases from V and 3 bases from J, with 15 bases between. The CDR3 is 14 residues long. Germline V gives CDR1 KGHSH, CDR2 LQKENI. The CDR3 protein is CASSPDPGDYEQYF. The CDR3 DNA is TGTGCCAGCTCGCCCGACCCGGGGGACTACGAGCAGTACTTC.

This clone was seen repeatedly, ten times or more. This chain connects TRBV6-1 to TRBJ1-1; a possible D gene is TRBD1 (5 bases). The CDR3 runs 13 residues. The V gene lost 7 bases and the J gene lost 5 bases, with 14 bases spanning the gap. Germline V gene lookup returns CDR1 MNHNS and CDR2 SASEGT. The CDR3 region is CASTQGGRTEAFF. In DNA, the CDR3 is TGTGCCAGCACCCAGGGAGGGAGGACTGAAGCTTTCTTT.

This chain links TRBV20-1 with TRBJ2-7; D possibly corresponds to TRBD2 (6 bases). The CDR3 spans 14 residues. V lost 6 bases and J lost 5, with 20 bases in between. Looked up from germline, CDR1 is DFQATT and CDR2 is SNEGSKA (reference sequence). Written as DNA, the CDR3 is TGCAGTGCACCCCGGCAGGGAGGAGTCGACGAGCAGTACTTC. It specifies CSAPRQGGVDEQYF.

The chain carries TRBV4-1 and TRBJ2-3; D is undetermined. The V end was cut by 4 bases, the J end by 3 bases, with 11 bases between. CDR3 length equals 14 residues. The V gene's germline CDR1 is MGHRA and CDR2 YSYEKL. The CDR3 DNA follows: TGCGCCAGCAGCCCAACGGTTCCGACAGATACGCAGTATTTT. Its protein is CASSPTVPTDTQYF.

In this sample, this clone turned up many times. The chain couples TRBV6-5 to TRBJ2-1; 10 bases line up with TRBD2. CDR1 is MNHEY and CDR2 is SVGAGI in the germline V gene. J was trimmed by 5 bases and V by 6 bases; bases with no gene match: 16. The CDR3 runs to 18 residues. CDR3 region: CASRGQNGLAAHNNEQFF. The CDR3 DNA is TGTGCCAGCAGAGGACAAAACGGACTAGCGGCCCACAACAATGAGCAGTTCTTC.

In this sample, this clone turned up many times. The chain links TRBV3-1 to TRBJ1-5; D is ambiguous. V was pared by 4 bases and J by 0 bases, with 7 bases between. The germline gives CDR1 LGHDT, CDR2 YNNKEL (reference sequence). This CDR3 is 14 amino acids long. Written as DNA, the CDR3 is TGTGCCAGCAGCCGTAGGGCTAGCAATCAGCCCCAGCATTTT. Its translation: CASSRRASNQPQHF.

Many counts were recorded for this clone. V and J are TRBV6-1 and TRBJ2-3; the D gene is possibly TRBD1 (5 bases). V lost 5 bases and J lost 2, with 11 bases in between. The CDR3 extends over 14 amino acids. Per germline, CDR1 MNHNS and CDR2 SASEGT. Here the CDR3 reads CASSLNRYTDTQYF. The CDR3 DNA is TGTGCCAGCAGTCTTAACAGGTACACAGATACGCAGTATTTT.

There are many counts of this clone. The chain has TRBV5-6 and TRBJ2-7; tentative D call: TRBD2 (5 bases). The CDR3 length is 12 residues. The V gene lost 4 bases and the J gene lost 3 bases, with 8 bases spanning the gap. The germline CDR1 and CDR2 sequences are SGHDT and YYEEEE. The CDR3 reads CASSVRDYEQYF. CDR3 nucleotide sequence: TGTGCCAGCAGCGTCCGGGACTACGAGCAGTACTTC.

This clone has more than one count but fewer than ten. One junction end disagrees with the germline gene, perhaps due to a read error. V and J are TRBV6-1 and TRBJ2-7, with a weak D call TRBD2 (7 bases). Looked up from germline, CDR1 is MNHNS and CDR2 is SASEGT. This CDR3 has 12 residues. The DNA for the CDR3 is TGTGCCAGCACGCAGGGGTGGCGGGAGCATTACTTC. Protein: CASTQGWREHYF.

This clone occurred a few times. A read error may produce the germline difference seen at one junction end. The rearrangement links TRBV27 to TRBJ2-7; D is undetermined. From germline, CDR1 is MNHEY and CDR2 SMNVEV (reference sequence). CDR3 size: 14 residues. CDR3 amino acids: CASRTLGSTYEKYF. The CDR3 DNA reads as TGTGCCAGCAGGACCCTAGGTTCAACCTACGAGAAGTACTTC.

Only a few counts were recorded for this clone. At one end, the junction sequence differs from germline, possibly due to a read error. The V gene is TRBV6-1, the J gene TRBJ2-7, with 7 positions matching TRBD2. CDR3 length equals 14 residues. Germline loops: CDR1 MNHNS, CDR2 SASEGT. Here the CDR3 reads CASTSLSGIYEHYF. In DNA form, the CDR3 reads TGTGCCAGTACGTCCCTCAGCGGGATCTACGAGCATTACTTC.

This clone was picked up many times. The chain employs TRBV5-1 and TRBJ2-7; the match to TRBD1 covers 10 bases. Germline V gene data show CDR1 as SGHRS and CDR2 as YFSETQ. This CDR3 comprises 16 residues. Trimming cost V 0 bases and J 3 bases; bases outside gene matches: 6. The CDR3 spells CASSLGQGALSYEQYF. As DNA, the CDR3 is TGCGCCAGCAGCTTGGGACAGGGGGCCCTCAGCTACGAGCAGTACTTC.

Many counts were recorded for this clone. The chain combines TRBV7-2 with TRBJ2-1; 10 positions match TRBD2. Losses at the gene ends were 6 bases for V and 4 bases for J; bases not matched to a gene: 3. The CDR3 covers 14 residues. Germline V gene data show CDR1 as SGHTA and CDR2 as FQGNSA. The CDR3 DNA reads TGTGCCAGCAGACTAGCGGGAAAGTACAATGAGCAGTTCTTC. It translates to CASRLAGKYNEQFF.

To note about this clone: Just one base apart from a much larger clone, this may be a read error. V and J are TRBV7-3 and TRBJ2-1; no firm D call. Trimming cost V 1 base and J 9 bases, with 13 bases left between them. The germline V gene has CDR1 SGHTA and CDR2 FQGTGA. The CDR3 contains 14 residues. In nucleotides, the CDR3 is TGTGCCAGCAGCTTAAGCCCGTATCCGATTGAGCAGTTCTTC. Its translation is CASSLSPYPIEQFF.

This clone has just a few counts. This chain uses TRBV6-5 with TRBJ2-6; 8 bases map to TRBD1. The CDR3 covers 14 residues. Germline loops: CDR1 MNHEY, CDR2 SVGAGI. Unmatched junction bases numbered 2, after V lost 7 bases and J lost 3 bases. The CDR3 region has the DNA TGTGCCAGCACAGGGGGCGGTGGGGCCAACGTCCTGACTTTC. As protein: CASTGGGGANVLTF.

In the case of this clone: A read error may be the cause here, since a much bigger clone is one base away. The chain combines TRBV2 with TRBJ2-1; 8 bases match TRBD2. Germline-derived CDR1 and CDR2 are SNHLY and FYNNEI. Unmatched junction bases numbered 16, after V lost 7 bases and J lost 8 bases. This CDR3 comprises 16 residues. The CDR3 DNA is TGTGCCAGCATCGTCCCGGGACTAGGGCCTAGGGATGAGCAGTTCTTC. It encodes CASIVPGLGPRDEQFF.

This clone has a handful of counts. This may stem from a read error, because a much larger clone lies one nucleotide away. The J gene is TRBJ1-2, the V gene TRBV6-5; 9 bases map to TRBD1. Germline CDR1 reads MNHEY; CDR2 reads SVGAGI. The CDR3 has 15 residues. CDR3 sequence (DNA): TGTGCCAGCAGTTACGATCCGGGACAGGGTCCTGGCTACGCCTTC. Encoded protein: CASSYDPGQGPGYAF.

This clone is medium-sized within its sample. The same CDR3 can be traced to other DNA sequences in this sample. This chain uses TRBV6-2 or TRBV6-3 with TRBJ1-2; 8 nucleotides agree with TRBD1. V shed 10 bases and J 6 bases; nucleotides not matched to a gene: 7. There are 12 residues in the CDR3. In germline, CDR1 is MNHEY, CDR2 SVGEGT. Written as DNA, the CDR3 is TGTGCCACCAGGACAGGGTCCCATGGCTACACCTTC. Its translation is CATRTGSHGYTF.

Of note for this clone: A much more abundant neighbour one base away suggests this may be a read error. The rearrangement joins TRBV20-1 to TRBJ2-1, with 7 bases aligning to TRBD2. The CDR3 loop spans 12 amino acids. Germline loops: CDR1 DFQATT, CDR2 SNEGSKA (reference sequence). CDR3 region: CSARLADNEQLF. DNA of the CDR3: TGCAGTGCTAGACTAGCGGACAATGAGCAGCTCTTC.

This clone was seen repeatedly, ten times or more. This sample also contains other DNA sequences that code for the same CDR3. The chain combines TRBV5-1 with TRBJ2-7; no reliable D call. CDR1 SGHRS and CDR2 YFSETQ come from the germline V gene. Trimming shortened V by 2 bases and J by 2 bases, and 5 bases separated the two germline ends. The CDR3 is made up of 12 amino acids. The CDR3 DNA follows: TGCGCCAGCAGCTTAAGACCCTACGAGCAGTACTTC. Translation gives CASSLRPYEQYF.

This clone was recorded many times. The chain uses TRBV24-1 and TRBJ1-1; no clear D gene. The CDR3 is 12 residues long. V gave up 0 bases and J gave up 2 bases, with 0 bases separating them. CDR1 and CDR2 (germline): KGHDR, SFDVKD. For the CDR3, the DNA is TGTGCCACCAGTGATTTGAACACTGAAGCTTTCTTT. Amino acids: CATSDLNTEAFF.

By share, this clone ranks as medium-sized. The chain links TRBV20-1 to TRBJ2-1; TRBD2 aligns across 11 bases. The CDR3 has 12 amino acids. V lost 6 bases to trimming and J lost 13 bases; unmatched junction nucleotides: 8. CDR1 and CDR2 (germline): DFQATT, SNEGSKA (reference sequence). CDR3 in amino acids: CSALGLAVVQFF. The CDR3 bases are TGCAGTGCCCTGGGACTAGCGGTGGTACAGTTCTTC.

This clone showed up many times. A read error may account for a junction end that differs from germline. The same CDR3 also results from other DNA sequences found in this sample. The CDR3: CASSPGRATGELFF. The CDR3 DNA reads as TGTGCCAGCAGCCCCGGACGGGCCACCGGAGAGCTGTTTTTT. The chain combines TRBV6-1 with TRBJ2-2; D not certain. The germline V gene has CDR1 MNHNS and CDR2 SASEGT. This CDR3 has 14 residues.